This T cell receptor (beta chain) was sequenced in a study of blood T cell repertoires in COVID-19. Study information: Acute-phase and convalescent COVID-19 samples originated in the United States, Italy and Spain.

Study members were between about 18 and 90 years old and lived in 20 to 30 US regions. As originally analysed: Cell counts per sample came from amplifying reference gene primers. The table came from immunoSEQ multiplex PCR; TCRdb's copy has only in-frame clones and leaves some out. The V and J calls and clone size were taken over from that table, and D and trimming were inferred from the DNA. The sample holds roughly 250,000 clones, 75% to 95% seen once. The germline V gene encodes CDR1 LNHDA and CDR2 SQIVND (reference sequence). This CDR3 comprises 13 residues. V gave up 7 bases and J gave up 6 bases; unmatched junction bases: 6.

The sequence derives from a woman under 30 who had recovered from COVID-19. Sequenced input: PBMCs or T cells enriched from blood (not recorded which). V and J are TRBV19 and TRBJ1-1, with TRBD1 matching 9 bases. The CDR3, as DNA: TGTGCCAGTATGCCGACAGGGGGGGCTGAAGCTTTCTTT. It specifies CASMPTGGAEAFF.